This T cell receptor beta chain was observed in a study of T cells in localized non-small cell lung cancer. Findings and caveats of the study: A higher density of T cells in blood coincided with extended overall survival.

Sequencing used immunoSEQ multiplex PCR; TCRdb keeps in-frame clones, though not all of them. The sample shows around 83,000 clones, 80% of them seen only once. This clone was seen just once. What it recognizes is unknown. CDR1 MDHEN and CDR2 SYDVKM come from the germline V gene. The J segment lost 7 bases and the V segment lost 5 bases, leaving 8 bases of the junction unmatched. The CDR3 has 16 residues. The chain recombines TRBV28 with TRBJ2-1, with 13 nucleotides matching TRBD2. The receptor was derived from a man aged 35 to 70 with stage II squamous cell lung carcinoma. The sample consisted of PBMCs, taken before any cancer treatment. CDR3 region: CASSALTSGRRNEQFF. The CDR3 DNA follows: TGTGCCAGCAGTGCCCTGACTAGCGGGAGGAGGAATGAGCAGTTCTTC. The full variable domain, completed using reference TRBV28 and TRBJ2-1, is DVKVTQSSRYLVKRTGEKVFLECVQDMDHENMFWYRQDPGLGLRLIYFSYDVKMKEKGDIPEGYSVSREKKERFSLILESASTNQTSMYLCASSALTSGRRNEQFFGPGTRLTVL.